These 6 T cell receptor beta chains were all obtained from the same sample, sequenced in a study of cytomegalovirus exposure and HLA in healthy donors. PCR employed 60 Vbeta and 13 Jbeta primers. Generated by immunoSEQ multiplex PCR, the TCRdb table keeps only in-frame clones and is missing some. The repertoire holds approximately 150,000 clones, with roughly 76% as singletons. The sample taken for sequencing was PBMCs. The source is a woman in her 50s in good health and CMV-seronegative.

The chain combines TRBV7-6 with TRBJ2-1, with D possibly being TRBD1 (6 bases). Trimming took off 9 bases at V and 7 bases at J, with 16 bases between the two ends. CDR1 and CDR2 (germline): SGHVS, FNYEAQ. The CDR3 contains 13 residues. The CDR3 DNA reads as TGTGCCAGTAGCCGAGGGGGAGAGAATGAGCAGTTCTTC. It encodes CASSRGGENEQFF.

This clone was seen a few times. The chain couples TRBV7-2 to TRBJ2-3; 10 nucleotides line up with TRBD2. CDR3 size: 17 residues. J gave up 2 bases and V 2 bases, and 7 bases lay outside the gene matches. Germline values: CDR1 SGHTA, CDR2 FQGNSA. The chain's CDR3 is CASSLSGTSVYTDTQYF. The CDR3 nucleotides are TGTGCCAGCAGCTTATCCGGGACTAGCGTTTACACAGATACGCAGTATTTT.

V and J are TRBV28 and TRBJ2-3, with 9 nucleotides matching TRBD1. V lost 4 bases to trimming and J lost 6 bases; unmatched junction nucleotides: 14. There are 17 residues in the CDR3. Germline V gene data show CDR1 as MDHEN and CDR2 as SYDVKM. CDR3 DNA sequence: TGTGCCAGCAGTTCCCCCTCGGACAGGGGTAGATGGGATACGCAGTATTTT. It translates to CASSSPSDRGRWDTQYF.

The chain uses TRBV4-1 and TRBJ1-5; D not resolved. The V end lost 0 bases, the J end lost 6 bases, and 12 bases lay between the germline ends. Germline assignment: CDR1 MGHRA and CDR2 YSYEKL. The CDR3 has 15 residues. This CDR3 reads CASSQDVGSGQPQHF. In nucleotides, the CDR3 is TGCGCCAGCAGCCAAGATGTCGGGAGCGGTCAGCCCCAGCATTTT.

CDR3 region: CASSLTTGGTYEQYF. CDR3 in DNA: TGTGCCAGTAGTCTAACGACAGGGGGGACCTACGAGCAGTACTTC. This chain joins TRBV19 and TRBJ2-7; 9 bases fit TRBD1. From germline, CDR1 is LNHDA and CDR2 SQIVND (reference sequence). V lost 5 bases to trimming and J lost 2 bases; unmatched junction nucleotides: 7. The CDR3 runs 15 residues.

The count of this clone is one. The gene calls are TRBV6-1 and TRBJ1-1; TRBD1 aligns across 12 bases. Trimming at V came to 8 bases and at J to 10 bases, leaving 11 bases not matched to a gene. CDR1 and CDR2 (germline): MNHNS, SASEGT. This CDR3 contains 14 residues. DNA of the CDR3: TGTGCCAGCGGTCAGGGACAGGGGGCGGTTGGAGCTTTCTTT. Amino acids: CASGQGQGAVGAFF.